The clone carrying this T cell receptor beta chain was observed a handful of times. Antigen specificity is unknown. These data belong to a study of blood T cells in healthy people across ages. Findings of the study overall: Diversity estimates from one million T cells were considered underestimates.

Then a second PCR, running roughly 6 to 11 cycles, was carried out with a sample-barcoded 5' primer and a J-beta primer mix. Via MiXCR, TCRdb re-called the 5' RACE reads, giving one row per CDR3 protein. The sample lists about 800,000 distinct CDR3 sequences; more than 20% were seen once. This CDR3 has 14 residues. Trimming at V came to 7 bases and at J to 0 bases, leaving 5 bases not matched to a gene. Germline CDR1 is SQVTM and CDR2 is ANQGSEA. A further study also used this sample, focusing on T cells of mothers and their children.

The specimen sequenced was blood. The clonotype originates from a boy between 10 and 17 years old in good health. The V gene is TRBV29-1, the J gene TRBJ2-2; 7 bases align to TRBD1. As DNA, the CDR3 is TGCAGCGGAGCCGGGACAGCGAACACCGGGGAGCTGTTTTTT. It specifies CSGAGTANTGELFF.